This T cell receptor beta chain was sequenced during a study of blood T cells in healthy people across ages. The length of the CDR3 is 15 residues. Germline V gives CDR1 MNHNY, CDR2 SVGAGI (reference sequence). Trimming removed 4 bases from V and 2 bases from J, with 15 bases in between. Aged roughly 6 to 90, donors were systemically healthy Caucasians from Russia. Donors each provided 8 to 10 milliliters of peripheral blood. Findings of the study overall: Strong correlation linked observed beta diversity and percent naive T cells.

This clonotype was picked up a small number of times. No antigen is known for it. Together with a sample-barcoded 5' primer, a J-beta primer mix was included in a second PCR lasting roughly 6 to 12 cycles. MiXCR, run by TCRdb on the 5' RACE reads, gives a single entry per CDR3 protein. This table holds about 580,000 distinct CDR3 sequences, less than 60% found once. V usage is TRBV6-6 and J usage is TRBJ2-7; D may correspond to TRBD1 or TRBD2 (5 bases each). The sample consisted of blood. The TCR originated in an elderly man in good health. CDR3 in DNA: TGTGCCAGCAGTTTGCCCGGGACGGTAGCCTACGAGCAGTACTTC. It specifies CASSLPGTVAYEQYF.